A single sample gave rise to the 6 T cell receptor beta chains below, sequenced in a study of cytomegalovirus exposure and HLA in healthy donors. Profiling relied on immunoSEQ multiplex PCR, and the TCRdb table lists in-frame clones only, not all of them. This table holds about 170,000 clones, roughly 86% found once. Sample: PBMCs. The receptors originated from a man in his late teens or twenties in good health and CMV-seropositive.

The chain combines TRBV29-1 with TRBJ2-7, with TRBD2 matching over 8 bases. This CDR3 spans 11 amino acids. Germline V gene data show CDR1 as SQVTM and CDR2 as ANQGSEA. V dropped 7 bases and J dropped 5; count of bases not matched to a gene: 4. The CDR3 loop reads CSARLANEQYF. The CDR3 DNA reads TGCAGCGCCAGACTAGCGAACGAGCAGTACTTC.

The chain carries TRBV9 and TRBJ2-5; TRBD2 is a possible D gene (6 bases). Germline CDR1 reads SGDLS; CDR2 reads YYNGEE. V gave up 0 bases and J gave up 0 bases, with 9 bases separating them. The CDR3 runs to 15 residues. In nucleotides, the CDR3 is TGTGCCAGCAGCGTAGGGGTAGCGGACCAAGAGACCCAGTACTTC. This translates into CASSVGVADQETQYF.

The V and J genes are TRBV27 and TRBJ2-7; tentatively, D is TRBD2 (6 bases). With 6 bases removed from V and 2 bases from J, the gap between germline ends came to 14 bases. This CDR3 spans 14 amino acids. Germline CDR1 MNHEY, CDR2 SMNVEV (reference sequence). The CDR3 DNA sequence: TGTGCCAGCAGGCCGCTAGCGCTTACCTACGAGCAGTACTTC. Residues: CASRPLALTYEQYF.

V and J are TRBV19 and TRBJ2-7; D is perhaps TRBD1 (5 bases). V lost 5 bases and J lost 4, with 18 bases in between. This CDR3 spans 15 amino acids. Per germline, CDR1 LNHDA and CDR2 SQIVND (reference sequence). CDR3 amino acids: CASSGAAGVAYEQYF. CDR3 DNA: TGTGCCAGTAGTGGGGCGGCTGGGGTCGCTTACGAGCAGTACTTC.

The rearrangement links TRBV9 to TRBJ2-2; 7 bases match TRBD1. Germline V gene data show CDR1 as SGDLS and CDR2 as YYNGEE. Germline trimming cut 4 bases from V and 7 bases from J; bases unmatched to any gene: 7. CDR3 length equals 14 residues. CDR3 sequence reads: CASSLGGRNGELFF. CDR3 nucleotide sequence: TGTGCCAGCAGCTTAGGGGGCCGAAACGGGGAGCTGTTTTTT.

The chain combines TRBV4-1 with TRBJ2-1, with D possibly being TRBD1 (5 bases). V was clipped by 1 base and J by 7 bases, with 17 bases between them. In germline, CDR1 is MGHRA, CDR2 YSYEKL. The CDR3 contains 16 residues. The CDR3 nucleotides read TGCGCCAGCAGCCAAGGTCGTCAGGGAAATTGGAATGAGCAGTTCTTC. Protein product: CASSQGRQGNWNEQFF.